What follows are 27 T cell receptor beta chains derived from one specimen sequenced in a study of monozygotic twins with inflammatory bowel disease. TCRdb reprocessed the 5' RACE reads, keeping one entry per CDR3 protein, no DNA. This sample carries about 450,000 distinct CDR3 sequences, with about 2.6% going to the ten biggest clones. Input material: blood. The receptors shown here come from a human donor with ulcerative colitis or Crohn's disease, or a healthy co-twin of an affected twin (not recorded which).

V gene TRBV7-2 combines with J gene TRBJ1-1. The length of the CDR3 is 16 residues. From germline, CDR1 is SGHTA and CDR2 FQGNSA. CDR3 loop: CASRQLSRAADTEAFF.

The V and J genes are TRBV19 and TRBJ2-3; the TCRdb D gene call, TRBD1, has no DNA to confirm it. This CDR3 region has 16 residues. The germline gives CDR1 LNHDA, CDR2 SQIVND (reference sequence). This chain's CDR3 is CASSRPMTGLTDTQYF.

The rearrangement links TRBV12-3 or TRBV12-4 to TRBJ1-1; TCRdb's D call of TRBD1 is untestable without DNA. The CDR3 is made up of 13 amino acids. Here the CDR3 reads CASLWAVATEAFF.

The chain has TRBV6-1 and TRBJ2-1; the TCRdb call, TRBD1, lacks DNA for checking. The CDR3 sequence is 14 residues long. The germline CDR1 and CDR2 sequences are MNHNS and SASEGT. This CDR3 is CASSPGISYNEQFF.

The rearrangement joins TRBV5-6 to TRBJ2-5; there is no DNA to check the TCRdb D call of TRBD1. CDR1 and CDR2 from the germline V gene are SGHDT and YYEEEE. This CDR3 spans 14 amino acids. CDR3 region: CASSSMGPGETQYF. The full variable domain, in which reference TRBV5-6 and TRBJ2-5 provide the parts outside the CDR3, is DAGVTQSPTHLIKTRGQQVTLRCSPKSGHDTVSWYQQALGQGPQFIFQYYEEEERQRGNFPDRFSGHQFPNYSSELNVNALLLGDSALYLCASSSMGPGETQYFGPGTRLLVL.

This chain uses TRBV7-6 with TRBJ1-5; with no DNA, the TCRdb D assignment of TRBD1 cannot be verified. CDR3 length: 14 amino acids. Looked up from germline, CDR1 is SGHVS and CDR2 is FNYEAQ. The CDR3 is CASSSESGAGPQHF.

V gene TRBV5-1 combines with J gene TRBJ2-7; without DNA, the TCRdb call of TRBD2 cannot be checked. The germline V gene encodes CDR1 SGHRS and CDR2 YFSETQ. The CDR3 has 16 residues. The CDR3 protein is CASSLGGTSASYEQYF. Complete variable domain (other parts from reference TRBV5-1 and TRBJ2-7): KAGVTQTPRYLIKTRGQQVTLSCSPISGHRSVSWYQQTPGQGLQFLFEYFSETQRNKGNFPGRFSGRQFSNSRSEMNVSTLELGDSALYLCASSLGGTSASYEQYFGPGTRLTVT.

The chain employs TRBV14 and TRBJ1-3. This CDR3 is 17 amino acids long. Germline V gene lookup returns CDR1 SGHDN and CDR2 FVKESK. CDR3 residues: CASSQIGEASSGNTIYF.

The chain recombines TRBV14 with TRBJ1-2. In germline, CDR1 is SGHDN, CDR2 FVKESK. The CDR3 runs 13 residues. The chain's CDR3 is CASSPGPPRGYTF.

The chain links TRBV2 to TRBJ2-1; the TRBD1 assignment by TCRdb is unverifiable without DNA. The germline gives CDR1 SNHLY, CDR2 FYNNEI. The CDR3 has 15 amino acids. CDR3 loop: CASSESRAGYNEQFF. The full variable domain, in which reference TRBV2 and TRBJ2-1 provide the parts outside the CDR3, is EPEVTQTPSHQVTQMGQEVILRCVPISNHLYFYWYRQILGQKVEFLVSFYNNEISEKSEIFDDQFSVERPDGSNFTLKIRSTKLEDSAMYFCASSESRAGYNEQFFGPGTRLTVL.

The chain couples TRBV24-1 to TRBJ2-4; the D call from TCRdb, TRBD2, cannot be confirmed without DNA. The CDR3 consists of 13 residues. Germline-derived CDR1 and CDR2 are KGHDR and SFDVKD. The CDR3 sequence is CATGPPTGDIQYF.

V and J are TRBV29-1 and TRBJ2-7. Looked up from germline, CDR1 is SQVTM and CDR2 is ANQGSEA. The CDR3 runs 12 residues. Here the CDR3 reads CSVGGVSYEQYF.

The CDR3 is CASSARGGDQPQHF. This rearrangement joins TRBV7-2 to TRBJ1-5. The CDR3 is made up of 14 amino acids. The V gene's germline CDR1 is SGHTA and CDR2 FQGNSA. The full variable domain, in which reference TRBV7-2 and TRBJ1-5 provide the parts outside the CDR3, is GAGVSQSPSNKVTEKGKDVELRCDPISGHTALYWYRQSLGQGLEFLIYFQGNSAPDKSGLPSDRFSAERTGGSVSTLTIQRTQQEDSAVYLCASSARGGDQPQHFGDGTRLSIL.

This rearrangement joins TRBV20-1 to TRBJ2-1. Per germline, CDR1 DFQATT and CDR2 SNEGSKA (reference sequence). The CDR3 length is 12 residues. The CDR3 region is CSARTGSNEQFF.

The rearrangement links TRBV5-1 to TRBJ2-3; TCRdb lists TRBD1, though no DNA is available to test this call. CDR3 length: 16 residues. From germline, CDR1 is SGHRS and CDR2 YFSETQ. The CDR3 region is CASSLAGAGGTDTQYF.

This chain connects TRBV6-2 or TRBV6-3 to TRBJ1-1; absent DNA, TCRdb's TRBD1 call cannot be checked. Germline V gene sequence: CDR1 MNHEY, CDR2 SVGEGT. The CDR3 sequence is 15 residues long. CDR3 amino acids: CASNGQGSRRTEAFF.

V usage is TRBV3-1 and J usage is TRBJ2-7; TCRdb outputs TRBD1, but without DNA this stays unchecked. The CDR3 extends over 16 amino acids. Germline V CDR1 and CDR2: LGHDT, YNNKEL (reference sequence). The CDR3 spells CASSLRGTRMGYEQYF.

The chain is built from TRBV25-1 and TRBJ1-2; TCRdb selects TRBD1, and the lack of DNA leaves this call unchecked. This CDR3 has 15 amino acids. Germline CDR1 reads MGHDK; CDR2 reads SYGVNS. CDR3 in amino acids: CATSRGQLSNYGYTF.

CDR3 protein: CSAPWTSGNGELFF. V usage is TRBV20-1 and J usage is TRBJ2-2; the D call from TCRdb, TRBD2, cannot be confirmed without DNA. The CDR3 covers 14 residues. Germline V lookup: CDR1 DFQATT, CDR2 SNEGSKA (reference sequence).

The chain is built from TRBV20-1 and TRBJ1-5; there is no DNA to check the TCRdb D call of TRBD1. Germline CDR1 and CDR2: DFQATT and SNEGSKA (reference sequence). CDR3 length: 14 amino acids. This chain's CDR3 is CSARMGQSAQPQHF.

The chain uses TRBV27 and TRBJ2-3; TCRdb's assignment of TRBD2 cannot be checked, as there is no DNA. The germline gives CDR1 MNHEY, CDR2 SMNVEV (reference sequence). The CDR3 runs 21 residues. The CDR3 loop reads CASSLYKPRGSGVGYTDTQYF.

This rearrangement joins TRBV12-3 or TRBV12-4 to TRBJ2-7; TCRdb gives TRBD1 as the D gene, but with no DNA this cannot be confirmed. The length of the CDR3 is 13 residues. CDR3 amino acids: CASSLRGPVEQYF.

The gene calls are TRBV12-3 or TRBV12-4 and TRBJ1-5; there is no DNA to check the TCRdb D call of TRBD1. This CDR3 contains 12 residues. The chain's CDR3 is CASSWGPQPQHF.

The chain has TRBV7-8 and TRBJ2-7; TCRdb reports TRBD2, a call that lacks DNA to check it against. The CDR3 runs 13 residues. Germline V gene lookup returns CDR1 SGHVS and CDR2 FQNEAQ. CDR3 sequence: CASRIGTSHEQYF.

V is TRBV9 and J is TRBJ1-4. Germline-derived CDR1 and CDR2 are SGDLS and YYNGEE. The CDR3 is 14 residues long. CDR3 in amino acids: CASSKGSKDEKLFF.

V usage is TRBV6-2 or TRBV6-3 and J usage is TRBJ1-2; TCRdb names TRBD1, which stays unverified in the absence of DNA. There are 13 residues in the CDR3. CDR1 MNHEY and CDR2 SVGEGT come from the germline V gene. CDR3 protein: CASSGTGTIGYTF.

The gene calls are TRBV6-5 and TRBJ2-7; absent DNA, TCRdb's TRBD1 call cannot be checked. The CDR3 covers 16 residues. Germline assignment: CDR1 MNHEY and CDR2 SVGAGI. The CDR3 loop reads CASSYSTYTGVGEQYF.